This T cell receptor beta chain was observed in a study of shared clonotypes between healthy human individuals. For the study at large: Those who served as donors were a couple of women and three men between the ages of 18 and 49. Researchers assigned three CD4 naive, three CD4 memory, two CD8 naive and one CD8 memory plate to each donor.

Study findings and constraints: The sole specimen, blood, was sampled, and tissue repertoires likely differ. Clonotype sharing levels among donors were expected to vary with sequencing depth.

CDR3 length: 16 amino acids. Unmatched junction bases numbered 4, after V lost 3 bases and J lost 4 bases. From germline, CDR1 is KGHSH and CDR2 LQKENI. A word on this clone: The antigen is undetermined.

CD45RO-negative cells were positively selected for CCR7, leaving out terminally differentiated effector memory CD45RA+ cells. Sequencing used immunoSEQ multiplex PCR; TCRdb keeps in-frame clones, though not all of them. The repertoire includes around 2,000,000 clones, roughly 94% of them detected once, and around 1% sits in the top ten. This TCR was recovered from a man aged 18 to 29 in good health. The V gene is TRBV18, the J gene TRBJ2-1, with 12 bases lining up with TRBD2. The sequenced sample was naive CD8+ T cells sorted from blood. CDR3 nucleotide sequence: TGTGCCAGCTCACCCCAACTAGCGGGGGGTTACAATGAGCAGTTCTTC. Translated: CASSPQLAGGYNEQFF.